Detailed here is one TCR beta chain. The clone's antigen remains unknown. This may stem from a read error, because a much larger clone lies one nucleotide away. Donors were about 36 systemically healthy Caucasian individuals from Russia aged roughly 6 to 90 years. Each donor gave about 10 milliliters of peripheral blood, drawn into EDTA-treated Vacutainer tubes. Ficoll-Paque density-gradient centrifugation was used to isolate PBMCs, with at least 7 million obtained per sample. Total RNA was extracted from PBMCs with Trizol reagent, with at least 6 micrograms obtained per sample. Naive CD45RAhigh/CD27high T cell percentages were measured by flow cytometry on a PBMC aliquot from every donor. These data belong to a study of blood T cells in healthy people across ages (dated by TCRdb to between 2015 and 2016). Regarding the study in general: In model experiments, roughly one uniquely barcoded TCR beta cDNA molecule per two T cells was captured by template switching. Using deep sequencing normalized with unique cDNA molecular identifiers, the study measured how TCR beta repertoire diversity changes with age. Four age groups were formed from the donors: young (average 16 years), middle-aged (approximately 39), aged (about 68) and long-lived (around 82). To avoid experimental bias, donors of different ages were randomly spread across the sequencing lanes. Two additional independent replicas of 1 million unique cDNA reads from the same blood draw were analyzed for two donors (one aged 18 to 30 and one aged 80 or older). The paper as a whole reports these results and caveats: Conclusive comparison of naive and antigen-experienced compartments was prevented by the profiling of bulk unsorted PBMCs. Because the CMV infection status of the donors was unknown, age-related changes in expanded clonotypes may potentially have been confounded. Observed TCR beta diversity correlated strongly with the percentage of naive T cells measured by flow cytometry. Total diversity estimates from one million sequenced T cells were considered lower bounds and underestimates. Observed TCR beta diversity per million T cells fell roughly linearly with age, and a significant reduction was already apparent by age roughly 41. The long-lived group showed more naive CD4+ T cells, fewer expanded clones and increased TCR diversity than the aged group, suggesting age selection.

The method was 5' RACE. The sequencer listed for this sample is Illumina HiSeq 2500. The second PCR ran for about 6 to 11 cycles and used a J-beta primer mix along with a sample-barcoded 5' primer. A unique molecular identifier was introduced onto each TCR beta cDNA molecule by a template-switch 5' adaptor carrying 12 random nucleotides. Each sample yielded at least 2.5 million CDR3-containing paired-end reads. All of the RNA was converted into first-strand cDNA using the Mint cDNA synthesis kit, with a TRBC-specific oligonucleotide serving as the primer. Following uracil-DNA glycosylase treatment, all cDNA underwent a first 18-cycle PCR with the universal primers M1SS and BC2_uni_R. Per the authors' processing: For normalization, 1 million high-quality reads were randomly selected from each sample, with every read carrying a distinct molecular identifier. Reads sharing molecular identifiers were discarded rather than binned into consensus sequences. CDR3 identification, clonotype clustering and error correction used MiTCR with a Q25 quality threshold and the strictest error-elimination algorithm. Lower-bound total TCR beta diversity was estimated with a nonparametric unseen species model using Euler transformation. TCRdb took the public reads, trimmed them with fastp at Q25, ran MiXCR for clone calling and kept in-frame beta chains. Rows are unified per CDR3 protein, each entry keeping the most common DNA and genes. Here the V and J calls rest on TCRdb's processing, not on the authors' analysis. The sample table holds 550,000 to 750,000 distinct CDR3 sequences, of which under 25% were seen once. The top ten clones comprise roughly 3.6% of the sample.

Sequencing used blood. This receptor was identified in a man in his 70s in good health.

DNA sequence: TGTGCCAGCAGCCCAGGACGCAGCATCTACGAGCAGTACTTC. The resulting protein is CASSPGRSIYEQYF. The chain joins TRBV3-1 to TRBJ2-7; no D gene is confidently identified. V loses 4 bases, J loses 3 bases, and the germline ends lie 13 bases apart. The CDR3 sequence holds 14 residues, the cysteine and phenylalanine included. The read is trimmed to its CDR3 DNA, 42 bases read in frame from base 1. The CDR1 and CDR2 encoded by the germline V gene (reference sequence) are LGHDT and YNNKEL.